Listed below are T cell receptor beta chains from one sample, sequenced in a study of blood T cell repertoires in COVID-19. TCRdb's copy holds only in-frame clones and misses some; the assay was immunoSEQ multiplex PCR. The table lists roughly 26,000 clones, 66% of them singletons. Sequenced input: peripheral blood. These receptor sequences come from a man aged 55 to 69 with active or convalescent COVID-19. Both conserved end residues are part of each CDR3. The order of the fields is J gene, V gene, D gene, clone size, CDR3 DNA, CDR3 protein. A D gene is named only where the DNA matches it firmly. Clone size, where shown, is once, few, many, or a class for clones that have expanded.

TRBJ2-1,TRBV19,-,-,TGTGCCAGTAGTATCGGGGGCTACAATGAGCAGTTCTTC,CASSIGGYNEQFF
TRBJ1-1,TRBV11-3,-,-,TGTGCCAGCAGCCCCCAGCGCGGAGAAGCTTTCTTT,CASSPQRGEAFF
TRBJ1-5,TRBV4-1,TRBD1,-,TGCGCCAGCAGCCAGGGACAGGGATACAATCAGCCCCAGCATTTT,CASSQGQGYNQPQHF
TRBJ1-2,TRBV30,-,-,TGTGCCTGGAGTGTACAAAAGGGAGGAGGCTACACCTTC,CAWSVQKGGGYTF
TRBJ2-2,TRBV4-2,TRBD2,medium-sized,TGTGCCAGCAGCGCCCGTCTAGCGGGGGGACCCTCGAACACCGGGGAGCTGTTTTTT,CASSARLAGGPSNTGELFF
TRBJ2-3,TRBV14,TRBD2,-,TGTGCCAGCAGCCAAGACAGCGGGAGACGGCGCACAGATACGCAGTATTTT,CASSQDSGRRRTDTQYF
TRBJ1-2,TRBV13,-,few,TGTGCCAGCAGCTTAGGCTTAGGCTACACCTTC,CASSLGLGYTF
TRBJ1-5,TRBV5-6,-,-,TGTGCCAGCAGCTTAGGGGCGCAGGGGAATCAGCCCCAGCATTTT,CASSLGAQGNQPQHF
TRBJ1-4,TRBV2,TRBD1,few,TGTGCCAGCAGGGGCGGGACAGTCCTAGTTAAACTGTTTTTT,CASRGGTVLVKLFF
TRBJ1-2,TRBV20-1,-,-,TGCAGTGCTAGTAACCCCCGGGTTAACTATGGCTACACCTTC,CSASNPRVNYGYTF
TRBJ2-1,TRBV14,TRBD2,few,TGTGCCAGCAGTCCGTTGGGACTAGCAGGGAATGAGCAGTTCTTC,CASSPLGLAGNEQFF
TRBJ1-1,TRBV19,-,once,TGTGCCAGTAGTATAGATCTAGGGAAATGGACTCCCATGAACACTGAAGCTTTCTTT,CASSIDLGKWTPMNTEAFF
TRBJ2-1,TRBV24-1,-,-,TGTGCCACCAGTGCAGGGCATGAGCAGTTCTTC,CATSAGHEQFF
TRBJ1-4,TRBV5-1,TRBD1,-,TGCGCCAGCAGCTCAGGACAGGGTGGTGAAAAACTGTTTTTT,CASSSGQGGEKLFF
TRBJ2-1,TRBV18,TRBD2,-,TGTGCCAGCTCCCCTGGGACTAGCGGTATGCAGTTCTTC,CASSPGTSGMQFF
TRBJ2-3,TRBV5-1,TRBD2,-,TGCGCCAGCAGATTGGAACCCGGGACTAGCGGTGCTAGCACAGATACGCAGTATTTT,CASRLEPGTSGASTDTQYF
TRBJ2-1,TRBV14,TRBD2,-,TGTGCCAGTACTAGCGGCCCCTACAATGAGCAGTTCTTC,CASTSGPYNEQFF
TRBJ2-2,TRBV7-6,-,-,TGTGCCAGCAGCCCTCTTTCCAGGGTGGCCACCGGGGAGCTGTTTTTT,CASSPLSRVATGELFF
TRBJ2-2,TRBV5-1,-,-,TGCGCCAGCAGCTCCTCAGGAGGGCCGAACACCGGGGAGCTGTTTTTT,CASSSSGGPNTGELFF
TRBJ1-3,TRBV6-5,-,few,TGTGCCAGCAGTTACGCCGGGGGAGGTGGAAACACCATATATTTT,CASSYAGGGGNTIYF
TRBJ2-2,TRBV7-3,-,-,TGTGCCAGCAGCTTTAGCGGTAACACCGGGGAGCTGTTTTTT,CASSFSGNTGELFF
TRBJ2-1,TRBV2,TRBD2,-,TGTGCCAGCAGCCGTGGGACTAGCGCCGAGCAGTTCTTC,CASSRGTSAEQFF
TRBJ2-5,TRBV9,TRBD1,-,TGTGCCAGCAGCGGAGCCGGGACAGGGGGCGCGGAGACCCAGTACTTC,CASSGAGTGGAETQYF
TRBJ2-5,TRBV10-1,TRBD2,-,TGCGCCAGTTCTGCGGGGGGACCCCAAGAGACCCAGTACTTC,CASSAGGPQETQYF
TRBJ2-3,TRBV13,TRBD2,-,TGTGCCAGCAGCGCAGGGACTAGCGGGAGGGCCTGGGCAGATACGCAGTATTTT,CASSAGTSGRAWADTQYF
TRBJ1-5,TRBV7-8,-,-,TGTGCCAGCAGCTTATTTGGACAGTTCAATCAGCCCCAGCATTTT,CASSLFGQFNQPQHF
TRBJ2-7,TRBV20-1,-,-,TGCAGTGCTAGTGATCAAGCGGTGTACGGGGAGGAGCAGTACTTC,CSASDQAVYGEEQYF
TRBJ2-7,TRBV5-4,-,few,TGTGCCAGCAGCCAAACCGGGACATCAGGCGAGCAGTACTTC,CASSQTGTSGEQYF
TRBJ2-6,TRBV5-4,-,-,TGTGCCAGCAGCTTGGTAGCTGGCAGGGTGACTTTC,CASSLVAGRVTF
TRBJ2-3,TRBV7-3,-,few,TGTGCCAGCAGCTTGCAGGGCCTTCAGACAGATACGCAGTATTTT,CASSLQGLQTDTQYF
TRBJ2-4,TRBV18,-,few,TGTGCCAGCTCACCACCGGCGGGAAACATTCAGTACTTC,CASSPPAGNIQYF
TRBJ1-6,TRBV7-9,TRBD1,-,TGTGCCAGCAGCCCCGCGGGACAGGCCTATTCACCCCTCCACTTT,CASSPAGQAYSPLHF
TRBJ2-3,TRBV10-3,-,-,TGTGCCATCAGTGATCTGACATCCCCCACGGCAGATACGCAGTATTTT,CAISDLTSPTADTQYF
TRBJ1-1,TRBV18,TRBD1,few,TGTGCCAGCTCACCACAGGGGGCAGTTGGAAACACTGAAGCTTTCTTT,CASSPQGAVGNTEAFF
TRBJ2-1,TRBV11-2,TRBD1,-,TGTGCCAGCAGGCCCGCAGGGGGCAGGAGATCTGGGCAGTTCTTC,CASRPAGGRRSGQFF
TRBJ2-1,TRBV6-2/TRBV6-3,TRBD2,-,TGTGCCAGCAGTTATTTCCTCTGGCGGGGGGTTGACAATGAGCAGTTCTTC,CASSYFLWRGVDNEQFF
TRBJ2-2,TRBV7-3,TRBD1,once,TGTGCCAGCAGCCCCCGACAGGGTTTCTCCGGGGAGCTGTTTTTT,CASSPRQGFSGELFF
TRBJ2-5,TRBV27,TRBD2,-,TGTGCCAGCAGTTTCGAGGGGAGGGACGAAGAGACCCAGTACTTC,CASSFEGRDEETQYF
TRBJ2-2,TRBV15,TRBD2,-,TGTGCCACCAGCAGAGAGGAGCGGGATAACACCGGGGAGCTGTTTTTT,CATSREERDNTGELFF
TRBJ2-5,TRBV12-5,-,few,TGTGCTAGTAGCGTCTCCCGGGGAAAAGAGACCCAGTACTTC,CASSVSRGKETQYF
TRBJ1-2,TRBV27,-,-,TGTGCCAGCAAGGGGCAGGGGCGGTTCTATGGCTACACCTTC,CASKGQGRFYGYTF
TRBJ1-1,TRBV3-1/TRBV3-2,-,once,TGTGCCAGCAGCCAAGCGACAGGCCGAGGGACTGAAGCTTTCTTT,CASSQATGRGTEAFF
TRBJ2-1,TRBV20-1,TRBD2,-,TGCAGTGCTAGTTCTCCAGGAGGGACTAGCGGGTACAATGAGCAGTTCTTC,CSASSPGGTSGYNEQFF
TRBJ1-5,TRBV19,TRBD1,-,TGTGCCAGTAGTATAGAAGGGGGCGCGGACAATCAGCCCCAGCATTTT,CASSIEGGADNQPQHF
TRBJ2-7,TRBV10-2,TRBD1,-,TGCGCCGCAGGGACAGGTGGGGTGGGGGAGCAGTACTTC,CAAGTGGVGEQYF
TRBJ2-1,TRBV6-5,TRBD2,-,TGTGCCAGCAGGCTCGGGGGGGGCTCCTACAATGAGCAGTTCTTC,CASRLGGGSYNEQFF